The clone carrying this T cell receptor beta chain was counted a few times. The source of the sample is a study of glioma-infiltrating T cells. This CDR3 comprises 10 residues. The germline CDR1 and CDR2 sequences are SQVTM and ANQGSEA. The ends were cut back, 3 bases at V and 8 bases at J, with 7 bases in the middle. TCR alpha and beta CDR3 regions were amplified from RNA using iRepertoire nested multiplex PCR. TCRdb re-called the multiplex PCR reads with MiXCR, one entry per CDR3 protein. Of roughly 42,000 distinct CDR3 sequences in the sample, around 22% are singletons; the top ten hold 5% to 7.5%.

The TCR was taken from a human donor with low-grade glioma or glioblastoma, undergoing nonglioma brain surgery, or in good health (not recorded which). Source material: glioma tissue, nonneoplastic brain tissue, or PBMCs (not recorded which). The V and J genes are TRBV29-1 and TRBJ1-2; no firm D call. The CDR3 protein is CSVEWEGYTF. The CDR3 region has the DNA TGCAGCGTTGAGTGGGAAGGCTACACCTTC.